This T cell receptor beta chain appears in the sequencing data of a study of T cells in localized non-small cell lung cancer. As for this clone: Antigen: not known.

The germline V gene encodes CDR1 MNHEY and CDR2 SVGAGI. Trimming took 6 bases from V and 4 from J; bases not matched to a gene: 9. The CDR3 has 15 amino acids. Clones were read by immunoSEQ multiplex PCR, and TCRdb kept only the in-frame ones, dropping some. Of roughly 39,000 clones in the sample, roughly nine tenths were seen once. Overall study findings and caveats: Longer survival (overall) was linked to higher T cell density in blood.

The material was PBMCs, obtained before any cancer treatment. The rearrangement joins TRBV6-5 to TRBJ1-2, with 9 bases matching TRBD1. The TCR was taken from a woman aged 35-75 years with stage II lung adenocarcinoma. The CDR3 protein is CASSRSGQGPYGYTF. In DNA form, the CDR3 reads TGTGCCAGCAGCCGATCGGGACAGGGACCCTATGGCTACACCTTC.